The 30 T cell receptor beta chains below were found in one sample sequenced in a study of blood T cell repertoires in COVID-19. Using immunoSEQ multiplex PCR, the repertoire was profiled, and TCRdb retains in-frame clones only, with some absent. This table holds about 300,000 clones, around 88% found once. Sample: peripheral blood. These receptors all come from a woman under 40 who had recovered from COVID-19.

This chain uses TRBV4-1 with TRBJ1-2; TRBD1 aligns across 7 bases. The V segment lost 0 bases and the J segment 4 bases; nucleotides outside the gene matches: 5. The CDR3 covers 15 residues. In germline, CDR1 is MGHRA, CDR2 YSYEKL. The CDR3 reads CASSQDRTGGYGYTF. Here the CDR3 DNA reads TGCGCCAGCAGCCAAGACCGGACAGGAGGCTATGGCTACACCTTC.

CDR3 protein: CASTTAPPSEQFF. CDR3 DNA sequence: TGTGCCAGCACCACCGCACCCCCGAGTGAGCAGTTCTTC. The J gene is TRBJ2-1, the V gene TRBV7-3; the D is unclear. The CDR3 is 13 amino acids. Trimming pared 7 bases from V and 9 bases from J, leaving 16 bases between. Germline CDR1 reads SGHTA; CDR2 reads FQGTGA.

This sequence joins TRBV5-5 and TRBJ2-1; 7 bases align to TRBD1. The CDR3 runs 15 residues. CDR1 and CDR2 (germline): SGHKS, YYEKEE (reference sequence). With V trimmed by 0 bases and J by 4 bases, 4 bases remained unmatched. The CDR3, as DNA: TGTGCCAGCAGCTTGGAAGGACAGGAATACAATGAGCAGTTCTTC. Translation gives CASSLEGQEYNEQFF.

This clone was recorded a few times. The rearrangement joins TRBV27 to TRBJ1-3; TRBD1 might be the D (5 bases). Germline lookup yields CDR1 MNHEY and CDR2 SMNVEV (reference sequence). The CDR3 has 14 residues. Trimming removed 5 bases at V and 0 bases at J, with 8 bases between. This CDR3 is CASSGGSSGNTIYF. DNA for the CDR3: TGTGCCAGCAGTGGGGGGAGCTCTGGAAACACCATATATTTT.

In this sample, this clone turned up once. The chain is built from TRBV4-1 and TRBJ2-1, with a tentative D call TRBD2 (6 bases). The CDR3 extends over 13 amino acids. Per germline, CDR1 MGHRA and CDR2 YSYEKL. Trimming pared 4 bases from V and 10 bases from J, leaving 14 bases between. The chain's CDR3 is CASSPSDAGEQFF. DNA of the CDR3: TGCGCCAGCAGCCCCTCAGACGCGGGGGAGCAGTTCTTC.

A single count supports this clone. This chain joins TRBV28 and TRBJ2-5, with D perhaps matching TRBD1 (6 bases). The germline CDR1 and CDR2 sequences are MDHEN and SYDVKM. The CDR3 loop spans 14 amino acids. V shed 6 bases and J shed 2 bases, with 13 bases lying between them. CDR3 coding DNA: TGTGCCAGCAGCCCCAGGGGCGGTCAAGAGACCCAGTACTTC. It encodes CASSPRGGQETQYF.

In this sample, this clone turned up a few times. The J gene is TRBJ2-3, the V gene TRBV28; 8 nucleotides agree with TRBD1. The junction had 7 bases not matched to a gene; V was cut back by 4 bases and J by 4 bases. This CDR3 is 15 amino acids long. In germline, CDR1 is MDHEN, CDR2 SYDVKM. For the CDR3, the DNA is TGTGCCAGCAGTTCCCCGGACAGGGCGGCAGATACGCAGTATTTT. It specifies CASSSPDRAADTQYF. Drawing the rest from reference TRBV28 and TRBJ2-3, the complete variable domain is DVKVTQSSRYLVKRTGEKVFLECVQDMDHENMFWYRQDPGLGLRLIYFSYDVKMKEKGDIPEGYSVSREKKERFSLILESASTNQTSMYLCASSSPDRAADTQYFGPGTRLTVL.

The rearrangement uses TRBV5-5 and TRBJ2-1; 10 bases are a match to TRBD1. Unmatched junction bases numbered 10, after V lost 4 bases and J lost 6 bases. This CDR3 comprises 16 residues. Per the germline V gene, CDR1 is SGHKS and CDR2 is YYEKEE (reference sequence). The DNA for the CDR3 is TGTGCCAGCAGCATAGCCGGGACAGGGGTCGGCAATGAGCAGTTCTTC. This gives the protein CASSIAGTGVGNEQFF. Based on the CDR3 plus reference TRBV5-5 and TRBJ2-1, the full variable domain is DAGVTQSPTHLIKTRGQQVTLRCSPISGHKSVSWYQQVLGQGPQFIFQYYEKEERGRGNFPDRFSARQFPNYSSELNVNALLLGDSALYLCASSIAGTGVGNEQFFGPGTRLTVL.

This clone was picked up many times. The J gene is TRBJ2-3, the V gene TRBV6-5; 7 bases map to TRBD1. The CDR3 is made up of 14 amino acids. Germline lookup yields CDR1 MNHEY and CDR2 SVGAGI. J lost 2 bases, V lost 4 bases, and 3 bases had no gene match. The CDR3 spells CASSSGQVTDTQYF. In DNA form, the CDR3 reads TGTGCCAGCAGTTCCGGACAGGTCACAGATACGCAGTATTTT.

The rearrangement links TRBV7-9 to TRBJ1-2; D is perhaps TRBD1 (6 bases). Germline V lookup: CDR1 SEHNR, CDR2 FQNEAQ (reference sequence). This CDR3 contains 12 residues. V lost 5 bases, J lost 8 bases, and 12 bases lay in between. The DNA for the CDR3 is TGTGCCAGCAGCCTTCGAGGGACAGGCTACACCTTC. This sequence encodes CASSLRGTGYTF. Drawing the rest from reference TRBV7-9 and TRBJ1-2, the complete variable domain is DTGVSQNPRHKITKRGQNVTFRCDPISEHNRLYWYRQTLGQGPEFLTYFQNEAQLEKSRLLSDRFSAERPKGSFSTLEIQRTEQGDSAMYLCASSLRGTGYTFGSGTRLTVV.

This clone was counted a single time. The chain carries TRBV27 and TRBJ2-3, with D perhaps matching TRBD1 (6 bases). The CDR3 extends over 15 amino acids. The germline gives CDR1 MNHEY, CDR2 SMNVEV (reference sequence). V gave up 5 bases and J gave up 0 bases, with 12 bases separating them. The CDR3 loop reads CASSRSGDSTDTQYF. CDR3 in DNA: TGTGCCAGCAGTCGATCAGGGGATAGCACAGATACGCAGTATTTT.

The chain carries TRBV14 and TRBJ2-4; TRBD1 matches at 10 bases. This CDR3 is built from 16 residues. The germline gives CDR1 SGHDN, CDR2 FVKESK. Germline trimming cut 6 bases from V and 0 bases from J; bases unmatched to any gene: 5. The CDR3 DNA reads as TGTGCCAGCAGTGTGGGACAGGGGAGAGCCAAAAACATTCAGTACTTC. It codes for CASSVGQGRAKNIQYF.

The J gene is TRBJ1-3, the V gene TRBV10-3; D unclear. This CDR3 region has 12 residues. V was shortened by 3 bases and J by 8 bases, with 8 bases between the two germline ends. The V gene's germline CDR1 is ENHRY and CDR2 SYGVKD. CDR3 loop: CAISDGGDTIYF. In nucleotides, the CDR3 is TGTGCCATCAGTGACGGCGGGGACACCATATATTTT.

In its sample, this clone was seen a few times. The rearrangement joins TRBV6-5 to TRBJ1-4, with 7 bases lining up with TRBD1. CDR3 size: 13 residues. Trimming at V came to 0 bases and at J to 10 bases, leaving 2 bases not matched to a gene. Germline loops: CDR1 MNHEY, CDR2 SVGAGI. This chain's CDR3 is CASSYSSGGKLFF. CDR3 bases: TGTGCCAGCAGTTACTCTTCAGGGGGAAAACTGTTTTTT.

The V gene is TRBV30, the J gene TRBJ2-5; 7 positions match TRBD1. The V gene's germline CDR1 is GTSNPN and CDR2 SVGIG (reference sequence). CDR3 length: 14 residues. V dropped 0 bases and J dropped 1; count of bases not matched to a gene: 2. DNA of the CDR3: TGTGCCTGGAGTGTAGGACAGGCCCAAGAGACCCAGTACTTC. Protein: CAWSVGQAQETQYF.

The chain couples TRBV7-8 to TRBJ2-1; 7 bases align to TRBD2. This CDR3 has 16 amino acids. Per the germline V gene, CDR1 is SGHVS and CDR2 is FQNEAQ. J lost 0 bases, V lost 1 base, and 3 bases had no gene match. CDR3 amino acids: CASSLVGTNSYNEQFF. CDR3 sequence (DNA): TGTGCCAGCAGCTTAGTAGGGACTAACTCCTACAATGAGCAGTTCTTC.

The chain links TRBV15 to TRBJ2-3; TRBD1 matches 7 bases. The germline CDR1 and CDR2 sequences are LNHNV and YYDKDF (reference sequence). This CDR3 is 17 amino acids long. V shed 5 bases and J 0 bases; nucleotides not matched to a gene: 11. The CDR3: CATSGRDGTASTDTQYF. CDR3 coding DNA: TGTGCCACCAGCGGACGAGACGGGACAGCCAGCACAGATACGCAGTATTTT. The full variable domain, completed using reference TRBV15 and TRBJ2-3, is DAMVIQNPRYQVTQFGKPVTLSCSQTLNHNVMYWYQQKSSQAPKLLFHYYDKDFNNEADTPDNFQSRRPNTSFCFLDIRSPGLGDTAMYLCATSGRDGTASTDTQYFGPGTRLTVL.

The J gene is TRBJ2-3, the V gene TRBV4-1, with D perhaps TRBD2 (5 bases). Trimming took off 4 bases at V and 5 bases at J, with 19 bases between the two ends. This CDR3 contains 16 residues. CDR1 MGHRA and CDR2 YSYEKL come from the germline V gene. This CDR3 is CASSPSTALSGDTQYF. The CDR3 bases are TGCGCCAGCAGCCCATCCACAGCCTTAAGCGGAGATACGCAGTATTTT.

The rearrangement joins TRBV28 to TRBJ1-5; 7 bases line up with TRBD1. Trimming took 4 bases from V and 3 from J; bases not matched to a gene: 9. Germline CDR1 MDHEN, CDR2 SYDVKM. The CDR3 runs to 16 residues. The CDR3 region has the DNA TGTGCCAGCAGTTCCGCCGGGACAGTGAACAATCAGCCCCAGCATTTT. Protein product: CASSSAGTVNNQPQHF.

This clone has a handful of counts. The rearrangement joins TRBV5-1 to TRBJ2-2, with 11 positions matching TRBD1. J was trimmed by 3 bases and V by 7 bases; bases with no gene match: 11. CDR3 length: 17 residues. Germline CDR1 and CDR2: SGHRS and YFSETQ. CDR3 amino acids: CASGRDRGALYTGELFF. The DNA for the CDR3 is TGCGCCAGCGGCCGGGACAGGGGGGCCCTTTACACCGGGGAGCTGTTTTTT.

This sequence joins TRBV6-6 and TRBJ1-5; weak D call: TRBD1 (6 bases). The CDR3 runs to 14 residues. CDR1 is MNHNY, CDR2 SVGAGI, per germline (reference sequence). Trimming removed 7 bases at V and 2 bases at J, with 12 bases between. The DNA of the CDR3 is TGTGCCAGCAACATACAGGGAGGCAATCAGCCCCAGCATTTT. It encodes CASNIQGGNQPQHF.

In this sample, this clone turned up once. The V gene is TRBV18, the J gene TRBJ1-5; weak D call: TRBD1 (6 bases). Trimming left V 2 bases short and J 0 bases short, with 11 bases between. The CDR3 length is 16 residues. CDR1 is KGHSH, CDR2 LQKENI, per germline. The CDR3 spells CASSPGQLYSNQPQHF. The CDR3 bases are TGTGCCAGCTCACCAGGACAGTTATATAGCAATCAGCCCCAGCATTTT. The full variable domain, rest sourced from reference TRBV18 and TRBJ1-5, is NAGVMQNPRHLVRRRGQEARLRCSPMKGHSHVYWYRQLPEEGLKFMVYLQKENIIDESGMPKERFSAEFPKEGPSILRIQQVVRGDSAAYFCASSPGQLYSNQPQHFGDGTRLSIL.

The rearrangement links TRBV3-1 (or the pseudogene TRBV3-2) to TRBJ2-7, with a possible D match to TRBD1 (6 bases). The CDR3 is 15 amino acids. Germline assignment: CDR1 LGHDT and CDR2 YNNKEL (reference sequence). Trimming left V 0 bases short and J 2 bases short, with 11 bases between. The CDR3 is CASSQDRDIAYEQYF. The DNA for the CDR3 is TGTGCCAGCAGCCAAGATAGGGACATAGCCTACGAGCAGTACTTC.

The chain links TRBV6-2 or TRBV6-3 to TRBJ2-7, with 8 bases fitting TRBD1. CDR3 length: 16 residues. The junction had 13 bases not matched to a gene; V was cut back by 2 bases and J by 7 bases. In germline, CDR1 is MNHEY, CDR2 SVGEGT. CDR3 in DNA: TGTGCCAGCAGTTACCGGTTCCGGACAGGGTTTTCGGAGCAGTACTTC. It specifies CASSYRFRTGFSEQYF.

The chain has TRBV24-1 and TRBJ2-2; D ambiguous. Germline V gene sequence: CDR1 KGHDR, CDR2 SFDVKD. The V and J ends lost 1 base and 5 bases respectively, with 13 bases between them. This CDR3 comprises 16 residues. Here the CDR3 DNA reads TGTGCCACCAGTGATTTTTCAGGTTCCCCAACCGGGGAGCTGTTTTTT. As protein: CATSDFSGSPTGELFF.

This chain connects TRBV6-1 to TRBJ1-4; D is undetermined. Per the germline V gene, CDR1 is MNHNS and CDR2 is SASEGT. V gave up 3 bases and J gave up 1 base, with 3 bases separating them. CDR3 length equals 13 residues. The CDR3 DNA is TGTGCCAGCAGTGACAGAACTAATGAAAAACTGTTTTTT. This gives the protein CASSDRTNEKLFF.

The rearrangement uses TRBV5-8 and TRBJ2-5; no clear D gene. The CDR3 contains 13 residues. The germline gives CDR1 SGHTS, CDR2 YDEGEE. V was trimmed by 2 bases and J by 5 bases, leaving 10 bases between them. Here the CDR3 DNA reads TGTGCCAGCAGCTTATTACACGGGGAGACCCAGTACTTC. Translation: CASSLLHGETQYF.

The chain combines TRBV15 with TRBJ2-7, with TRBD1 identical over 8 bases. Looked up from germline, CDR1 is LNHNV and CDR2 is YYDKDF (reference sequence). CDR3 length equals 14 residues. V was pared by 1 base and J by 6 bases, with 5 bases of the junction left unmatched. The CDR3 here is CATSRGVDRGEQYF. Written as DNA, the CDR3 is TGTGCCACCAGCAGAGGGGTCGACAGGGGCGAGCAGTACTTC.

A single count supports this clone. The V and J genes are TRBV28 and TRBJ1-4, with D unresolved. Trimming shortened V by 4 bases and J by 4 bases, and 7 bases separated the two germline ends. This CDR3 has 13 amino acids. Germline CDR1 reads MDHEN; CDR2 reads SYDVKM. CDR3: CASSWRINEKLFF. The CDR3 DNA reads as TGTGCCAGCAGTTGGCGGATTAATGAAAAACTGTTTTTT.

In this sample, this clone turned up once. V usage is TRBV20-1 and J usage is TRBJ1-1; D gene uncertain. V was clipped by 6 bases and J by 6 bases, with 11 bases between them. Germline-derived CDR1 and CDR2 are DFQATT and SNEGSKA (reference sequence). The CDR3 consists of 11 residues. CDR3 sequence reads: CSASAGSEAFF. CDR3 coding DNA: TGCAGTGCCAGCGCCGGCTCTGAAGCTTTCTTT.